Listed below are T cell receptor beta chains from one sample, sequenced in a study of blood T cell repertoires in COVID-19. Sequencing used immunoSEQ multiplex PCR; TCRdb keeps in-frame clones, though not all of them. The sample gives 200,000 to 250,000 clones, 70% to 90% of which show up once; approximately 11% is in the top ten. Sequencing used PBMCs or T cells enriched from blood (not recorded which). These receptors all come from a man aged 25 to 45 who had recovered from COVID-19. Both conserved end residues are part of each CDR3. Each record gives: V gene, clone size, J gene, D gene, CDR3 DNA, CDR3 protein. D genes are given only for firm matches. Size tells how often a clone was seen (once, few, many) or the class of an expanded clone, and some rows leave it out.

TRBV2,-,TRBJ1-2,-,TGTGCCAGCAGTCCAGGGTCCTATGGCTACACCTTC,CASSPGSYGYTF
TRBV7-2,-,TRBJ1-4,TRBD1,TGTGCCAGCAGCTGGGGGTGGACAGGGGGCCGTGAAAAACTGTTTTTT,CASSWGWTGGREKLFF
TRBV29-1,-,TRBJ1-2,-,TGCAGCGCAGACAGAGAACAATATGGCTACACCTTC,CSADREQYGYTF
TRBV5-1,-,TRBJ1-1,-,TGCGCCAGCAGCCCACCTGAGACAGGATTGAACACTGAAGCTTTCTTT,CASSPPETGLNTEAFF
TRBV4-1,-,TRBJ1-2,-,TGCGCCAGCAGCCCTGGGGACTTAGCTAACTATGGCTACACCTTC,CASSPGDLANYGYTF
TRBV25-1,-,TRBJ1-1,-,TGTGCCAGCAGTGAATACCTCGACAGGTCAGAAGCTTTCTTT,CASSEYLDRSEAFF
TRBV24-1,-,TRBJ2-1,TRBD2,TGTGCCACCAGTGATTCGACTAGCGGGAGGCCCAATGAGCAGTTCTTC,CATSDSTSGRPNEQFF
TRBV27,-,TRBJ2-2,TRBD2,TGTGCCAGCAGTCGGTTAGCGGGGGAGAACACCGGGGAGCTGTTTTTT,CASSRLAGENTGELFF
TRBV4-2,-,TRBJ1-3,TRBD1,TGTGCCAGCAGCCAAGCCCCACTGGGGACAGGCATTGGAAACACCATATATTTT,CASSQAPLGTGIGNTIYF
TRBV7-2,-,TRBJ1-6,TRBD1,TGTGCCAGCAGCCATCCGGGACAGGGGACCCCCCCCCTCCACTTT,CASSHPGQGTPPLHF
TRBV28,few,TRBJ1-5,-,TGTGCCAGCAGTTCGTATCGGAGGATGAGTCAGCCCCAGCATTTT,CASSSYRRMSQPQHF
TRBV24-1,-,TRBJ2-2,-,TGTGCCACCGGGACAATGAACACCGGGGAGCTGTTTTTT,CATGTMNTGELFF
TRBV4-2,-,TRBJ1-2,TRBD1,TGTGCCAGCAGCCAAGTCGAGAGACAGGGTGACTATGGCTACACCTTC,CASSQVERQGDYGYTF
TRBV11-2,-,TRBJ2-1,TRBD2,TGTGCCAGCAGATGGGCGGGAGGGTCCTACAATGAGCAGTTCTTC,CASRWAGGSYNEQFF
TRBV28,once,TRBJ1-2,TRBD1,TGTGCCAGCAGTTTGGCTCTCGTTCAGGGGGCTTTTGGCTACACCTTC,CASSLALVQGAFGYTF
TRBV3-1/TRBV3-2,-,TRBJ2-1,TRBD2,TGTGCCAGCAGCCAAGTCGCCGGGGGGGCCGAGAATGAGCAGTTCTTC,CASSQVAGGAENEQFF
TRBV28,-,TRBJ1-1,-,TGTGCCAGCAGTTCTCGGGGTACCGAAGCTTTCTTT,CASSSRGTEAFF
TRBV4-1,-,TRBJ1-2,TRBD1,TGCGCCAGCAGCCAAGATGACCTAGGACAGGAGATATATGGCTACACCTTC,CASSQDDLGQEIYGYTF
TRBV5-1,many,TRBJ1-1,TRBD1,TGCGCCAGCAGCGACCAGGGGGGCGGGAACACTGAAGCTTTCTTT,CASSDQGGGNTEAFF
TRBV30,few,TRBJ2-1,TRBD2,TGTGCCTGGAGTTTGACTAGCGGGACTTTAGGTGAGCAGTTCTTC,CAWSLTSGTLGEQFF
TRBV28,-,TRBJ1-6,TRBD1,TGTGCCAGCAGGTATTCCGGGACAGAGTCTAGTTCACCCCTCCACTTT,CASRYSGTESSSPLHF
TRBV6-2/TRBV6-3,-,TRBJ2-7,TRBD1,TGTGCCAGCAGTTCAGGACAGGGCCCCTACGAGCAGTACTTC,CASSSGQGPYEQYF
TRBV11-2,once,TRBJ2-5,TRBD1,TGTGCCAGCAGCGGATCAACAGGGGAAGAGACCCAGTACTTC,CASSGSTGEETQYF
TRBV27,-,TRBJ1-2,TRBD1,TGTGCCAGCAGTCCCTTCGGACAGGGCAAATATGGCTACACCTTC,CASSPFGQGKYGYTF
TRBV3-1/TRBV3-2,-,TRBJ1-4,-,TGTGCCAGCAGCCAGTCGCCCTACGGGACTAATGAAAAACTGTTTTTT,CASSQSPYGTNEKLFF
TRBV28,-,TRBJ1-5,-,TGTGCCAGCAGTTTAAGGCAGGCTAGCAATCAGCCCCAGCATTTT,CASSLRQASNQPQHF
TRBV19,many,TRBJ2-1,TRBD2,TGTGCCAGTAGTATAAGCTCGACTAGCGGGACTAACTCCTACAATGAGCAGTTCTTC,CASSISSTSGTNSYNEQFF
TRBV5-1,-,TRBJ2-7,TRBD1,TGCGCCAGCAGAGCTTACAGGGGTTCCGAGCAGTACTTC,CASRAYRGSEQYF
TRBV7-8,-,TRBJ1-1,TRBD1,TGTGCCAGCAGCCTAAGACAGGGGGCATTAGCTTTCTTT,CASSLRQGALAFF
TRBV6-2/TRBV6-3,-,TRBJ1-5,-,TGTGCCAGCAGTTACGTACCTAATGTTCAGCCCCAGCATTTT,CASSYVPNVQPQHF
TRBV7-9,-,TRBJ2-3,TRBD2,TGTGCCAGCAGCTTACCTAGCGGGAGTACAGATACGCAGTATTTT,CASSLPSGSTDTQYF
TRBV4-3,-,TRBJ2-2,TRBD2,TGCGCCAGCAGCCAAGATCATAGCGGGGGGCCCACCGGGGAGCTGTTTTTT,CASSQDHSGGPTGELFF
TRBV4-1,-,TRBJ2-1,TRBD2,TGCGCCAGCAGTCTAATCCTAGCGGGAGGGCCTGGTGAGCAGTTCTTC,CASSLILAGGPGEQFF
TRBV19,once,TRBJ1-5,-,TGTGCCAGTACCCGACGGGTAACCGCCGGATATAGCAATCAGCCCCAGCATTTT,CASTRRVTAGYSNQPQHF
TRBV24-1,-,TRBJ2-3,TRBD2,TGTGCCACCAGTGATCCTACTAGCGGAGCTAGCACAGATACGCAGTATTTT,CATSDPTSGASTDTQYF
TRBV28,-,TRBJ1-4,TRBD1,TGTGCCAGCAGTTTTGCGGACAGGGCCAGAAAACTGTTTTTT,CASSFADRARKLFF
TRBV18,-,TRBJ1-3,TRBD1,TGTGCCAGCTCACCACCTTTTGGACAGGGTACTGGAAACACCATATATTTT,CASSPPFGQGTGNTIYF
TRBV19,-,TRBJ1-1,-,TGTGCCAGTAGCCGGTCGGGGGGCCTGTTTGAAGCTTTCTTT,CASSRSGGLFEAFF
TRBV29-1,-,TRBJ2-5,-,TGCAGCGTTGAAGATCTTGAGACCCAGTACTTC,CSVEDLETQYF
TRBV29-1,-,TRBJ2-7,TRBD2,TGCAGCGTCCCAGCGGGAGGGTTTTTCTCCTACGAGCAGTACTTC,CSVPAGGFFSYEQYF
TRBV28,-,TRBJ1-4,-,TGTGCCAGCAGTTTCCAGGGTGGCGAAAAACTGTTTTTT,CASSFQGGEKLFF
TRBV3-1/TRBV3-2,-,TRBJ2-7,-,TGTGCCAGCAGCCAAAGCCTCGGGACAATCTACGAGCAGTACTTC,CASSQSLGTIYEQYF
TRBV4-2,once,TRBJ2-7,-,TGTGCCAGCAGCCAAGGAGAGGGCAACTCCTACGAGCAGTACTTC,CASSQGEGNSYEQYF
TRBV4-1,-,TRBJ1-1,-,TGCGCCAGCAGCCCAATGAGTCGGACTGAAGCTTTCTTT,CASSPMSRTEAFF
TRBV4-2,-,TRBJ2-7,TRBD2,TGTGCCAGCAGCCAAGAGGTGGAAGCGGGGGAGCAGTACTTC,CASSQEVEAGEQYF
TRBV30,-,TRBJ2-2,-,TGTGCCTGGGGGATACAGGGAACCGGGGAGCTGTTTTTT,CAWGIQGTGELFF
TRBV6-5,-,TRBJ1-1,TRBD1,TGTGCCAGCATTATCGGACAGGGCCGAAACACTGAAGCTTTCTTT,CASIIGQGRNTEAFF
TRBV7-3,once,TRBJ2-3,-,TGTGCCAGCAGCCCCTACAGGGCAGGGAGGGGAGATACGCAGTATTTT,CASSPYRAGRGDTQYF
TRBV5-1,-,TRBJ2-7,-,TGCGCCAGCAGCTTCGAGACAGGCCCCTACGAGCAGTACTTC,CASSFETGPYEQYF
TRBV30,-,TRBJ2-5,-,TGTGCCTGGAGTATAGGGGCTGTCCGGGAGACCCAGTACTTC,CAWSIGAVRETQYF
TRBV5-1,many,TRBJ1-5,-,TGCGCCAGCAGCCCCGGGGAGGATTATCAGCCCCAGCATTTT,CASSPGEDYQPQHF
TRBV30,-,TRBJ1-2,-,TGTGCCTGGACTGACTTGCATGGCTACACCTTC,CAWTDLHGYTF
TRBV9,-,TRBJ1-3,-,TGTGCCAGCAGCGTCGGGTATCCTGGAAACACCATATATTTT,CASSVGYPGNTIYF
TRBV28,-,TRBJ2-7,TRBD2,TGTGCCAGCATCCCGGGGGGAGAGGTGAGCGGGGCGAGCTCCTACGAGCAGTACTTC,CASIPGGEVSGASSYEQYF
TRBV30,-,TRBJ1-5,TRBD1,TGTGCCTGGAGGGGAGACAGGGGAAATGGACCCCAGCATTTT,CAWRGDRGNGPQHF
TRBV6-5,few,TRBJ1-5,TRBD1,TGTGCCAGCAGTATCGGGACAGGGTCCAATCAGCCCCAGCATTTT,CASSIGTGSNQPQHF
TRBV2,-,TRBJ2-7,-,TGTGCCAGCAGTGAAGCGCAGGACACCTCCTACGAGCAGTACTTC,CASSEAQDTSYEQYF
TRBV5-8,-,TRBJ1-2,-,TGTGCCAGCAGCTTACTAACCCTTATTGAGTTTGGCTACACCTTC,CASSLLTLIEFGYTF
TRBV28,-,TRBJ1-4,-,TGTGCCAGCAGTTTAGCAGGGGCTAATGAAAAACTGTTTTTT,CASSLAGANEKLFF